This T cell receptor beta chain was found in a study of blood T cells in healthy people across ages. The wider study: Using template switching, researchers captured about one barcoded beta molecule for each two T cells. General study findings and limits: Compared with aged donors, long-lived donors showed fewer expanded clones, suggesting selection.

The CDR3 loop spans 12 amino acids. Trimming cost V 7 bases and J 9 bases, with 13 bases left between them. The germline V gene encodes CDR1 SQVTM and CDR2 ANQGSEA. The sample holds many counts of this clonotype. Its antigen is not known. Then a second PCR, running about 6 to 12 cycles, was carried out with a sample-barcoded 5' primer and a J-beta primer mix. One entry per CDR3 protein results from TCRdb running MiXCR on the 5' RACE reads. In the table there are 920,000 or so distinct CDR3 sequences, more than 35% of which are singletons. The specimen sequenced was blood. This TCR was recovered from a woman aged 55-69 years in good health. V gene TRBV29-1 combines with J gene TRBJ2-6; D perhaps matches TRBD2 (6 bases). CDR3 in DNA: TGCAGCGCCGCGGGATGGGACAACGTCCTGACTTTC. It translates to CSAAGWDNVLTF.